A selection of T cell receptor beta chains follows, all from one sample in a study of shared clonotypes between healthy human individuals. The data were produced by immunoSEQ multiplex PCR, yet TCRdb's version contains in-frame clones alone and is incomplete. The sample shows about 1.5 million clones, 95% to 99% of them seen only once. The material sequenced was naive CD4+ T cells sorted from blood. The receptors here all came from a man younger than 45 in good health. CDR3s include the opening cysteine and the closing phenylalanine or tryptophan. A D gene is named only where the DNA matches it firmly. Clone size is stated in some rows and not others, as once, few, many or a class when expanded.

- | - | TRBJ2-2 | TRBV5-1 | CASSLAGINTGELFF | TGCGCCAGCAGCTTGGCAGGGATCAACACCGGGGAGCTGTTTTTT
- | - | TRBJ2-1 | TRBV19 | CASSPRTSHNEQFF | TGTGCCAGTAGTCCCCGGACTTCCCACAATGAGCAGTTCTTC
- | - | TRBJ2-1 | TRBV11-3 | CASSLAGGLSRNEQFF | TGTGCCAGCAGCTTAGCCGGGGGACTGAGCAGGAATGAGCAGTTCTTC
TRBD1 | - | TRBJ1-5 | TRBV7-9 | CASSPGQDNQPQHF | TGTGCCAGCAGCCCCGGACAGGACAATCAGCCCCAGCATTTT
TRBD1 | - | TRBJ2-7 | TRBV5-1 | CASSLPDRDRGPFAYEQYF | TGCGCCAGCAGCCTACCAGACCGGGACAGGGGGCCTTTTGCCTACGAGCAGTACTTC
- | - | TRBJ2-5 | TRBV6-5 | CASSYLATKETQYF | TGTGCCAGCAGTTACCTAGCGACCAAAGAGACCCAGTACTTC
- | - | TRBJ1-4 | TRBV5-4 | CASSLAYGTSNEKLFF | TGTGCCAGCAGCTTGGCATACGGGACATCTAATGAAAAACTGTTTTTT
TRBD2 | - | TRBJ2-1 | TRBV18 | CASSPRTSADEQFF | TGTGCCAGCTCACCCCGGACTAGCGCCGATGAGCAGTTCTTC
- | - | TRBJ2-1 | TRBV19 | CASSILYRLNNEQFF | TGTGCCAGTAGTATTCTCTACCGGTTGAACAATGAGCAGTTCTTC
- | - | TRBJ1-1 | TRBV25-1 | CASSETSEAFF | TGTGCCAGCAGTGAAACCTCTGAAGCTTTCTTT
- | - | TRBJ2-5 | TRBV14 | CASSQVLMGLGGTQYF | TGTGCCAGCAGCCAAGTGCTGATGGGCCTTGGAGGGACCCAGTACTTC
- | - | TRBJ2-3 | TRBV28 | CASSLPLGGTDTQYF | TGTGCCAGCAGTTTACCCCTGGGAGGCACAGATACGCAGTATTTT
- | - | TRBJ2-7 | TRBV28 | CASSPDLYEQYF | TGTGCCAGCAGTCCCGACTTATACGAGCAGTACTTC
TRBD1 | - | TRBJ2-7 | TRBV5-1 | CASSPRTGSYEQYF | TGCGCCAGCAGCCCCCGGACAGGGTCGTACGAGCAGTACTTC
- | - | TRBJ2-7 | TRBV5-1 | CASTALGSGAYEQYF | TGCGCCAGCACAGCTTTGGGTAGCGGAGCCTACGAGCAGTACTTC
- | - | TRBJ2-1 | TRBV11-2 | CASSFLGTYNEQFF | TGTGCCAGCAGCTTCCTTGGGACCTACAATGAGCAGTTCTTC
- | once | TRBJ2-2 | TRBV5-4 | CASSSIGAGELFF | TGTGCCAGCAGCTCCATCGGTGCCGGGGAGCTGTTTTTT
- | - | TRBJ2-4 | TRBV28 | CASTKLGAGMENIQYF | TGTGCCAGCACCAAGCTAGGTGCAGGGATGGAGAACATTCAGTACTTC
- | - | TRBJ2-7 | TRBV29-1 | CSVGVSYEQYF | TGCAGCGTGGGCGTCTCCTACGAGCAGTACTTC
- | - | TRBJ1-5 | TRBV18 | CASSPPNWDLNQPQHF | TGTGCCAGCTCACCACCGAACTGGGATTTGAATCAGCCCCAGCATTTT
- | - | TRBJ1-6 | TRBV30 | CAWSRGTIYSPLHF | TGTGCCTGGAGCAGGGGAACTATCTACTCACCCCTCCACTTT
- | - | TRBJ2-3 | TRBV7-7 | CASSLGLRGGTDTQYF | TGTGCCAGCAGCTTAGGGTTGAGAGGGGGCACAGATACGCAGTATTTT
- | - | TRBJ1-2 | TRBV28 | CASTPGQHLYGYTF | TGTGCCAGCACGCCCGGACAGCACCTCTATGGCTACACCTTC
TRBD1 | - | TRBJ2-7 | TRBV5-1 | CASSLARTGTGPYEQYF | TGCGCCAGCAGCTTGGCCCGAACCGGGACAGGGCCCTACGAGCAGTACTTC
TRBD2 | - | TRBJ2-2 | TRBV5-1 | CASSLSTSGRVTGELFF | TGCGCCAGCAGCTTGAGTACTAGCGGGAGAGTCACCGGGGAGCTGTTTTTT
TRBD1 | - | TRBJ2-2 | TRBV18 | CASSPLSQGAAGELFF | TGTGCCAGCTCACCACTCTCCCAGGGGGCGGCCGGGGAGCTGTTTTTT
TRBD1 | - | TRBJ2-1 | TRBV5-8 | CASSKGQRDLGEQFF | TGTGCCAGCAGCAAGGGACAGAGAGATCTCGGGGAGCAGTTCTTC
- | - | TRBJ2-1 | TRBV10-2 | CASSWGEVYNEQFF | TGCGCCAGCAGTTGGGGGGAGGTCTACAATGAGCAGTTCTTC
TRBD2 | - | TRBJ2-3 | TRBV11-2 | CASSLDLAGGTDTQYF | TGTGCCAGCAGCTTAGATCTAGCGGGAGGGACGGATACGCAGTATTTT
- | few | TRBJ2-1 | TRBV14 | CASSQDPQRGEQFF | TGTGCCAGCAGCCAAGATCCCCAACGGGGCGAGCAGTTCTTC
- | once | TRBJ2-1 | TRBV7-2 | CASSLDQSRAQVF | TGTGCCAGCAGCTTAGACCAGTCCAGGGCCCAGGTCTTC
- | - | TRBJ2-1 | TRBV19 | CASTKRRSSYNEQFF | TGTGCCAGTACTAAGCGGAGGAGCTCCTACAATGAGCAGTTCTTC
TRBD1 | - | TRBJ2-7 | TRBV6-6 | CASSYSTGQGSYEQYF | TGTGCCAGCAGTTACTCGACGGGACAGGGATCCTACGAGCAGTACTTC
- | - | TRBJ2-5 | TRBV6-5 | CASSYLGVKETQYF | TGTGCCAGCAGTTACTTGGGAGTAAAAGAGACCCAGTACTTC
TRBD2 | - | TRBJ2-7 | TRBV6-1 | CASSALSGSGLEQYF | TGTGCCAGCAGTGCTCTTAGCGGGAGTGGTCTCGAGCAGTACTTC
TRBD1 | - | TRBJ2-7 | TRBV28 | CASSSPGQRPYEQYF | TGTGCCAGCAGTAGCCCGGGACAGCGCCCCTACGAGCAGTACTTC
TRBD1 | - | TRBJ1-5 | TRBV13 | CASSKGQGILNQPQHF | TGTGCCAGCAGCAAGGGACAGGGGATTCTGAATCAGCCCCAGCATTTT
- | - | TRBJ2-1 | TRBV4-1 | CASSRDQFEQFF | TGCGCCAGCAGCCGGGACCAATTTGAGCAGTTCTTC
- | - | TRBJ2-1 | TRBV5-4 | CASSPTGNMGEQFF | TGTGCCAGCAGCCCAACCGGGAACATGGGTGAGCAGTTCTTC
TRBD1 | once | TRBJ1-2 | TRBV19 | CASKTGTEGGYTF | TGTGCCAGTAAGACAGGGACGGAAGGCGGCTACACCTTC
- | - | TRBJ2-1 | TRBV9 | CASSVTVHEQFF | TGTGCCAGCAGCGTGACAGTGCATGAGCAGTTCTTC
- | - | TRBJ2-1 | TRBV20-1 | CSAIVREQFF | TGCAGTGCTATAGTCAGGGAGCAGTTCTTC